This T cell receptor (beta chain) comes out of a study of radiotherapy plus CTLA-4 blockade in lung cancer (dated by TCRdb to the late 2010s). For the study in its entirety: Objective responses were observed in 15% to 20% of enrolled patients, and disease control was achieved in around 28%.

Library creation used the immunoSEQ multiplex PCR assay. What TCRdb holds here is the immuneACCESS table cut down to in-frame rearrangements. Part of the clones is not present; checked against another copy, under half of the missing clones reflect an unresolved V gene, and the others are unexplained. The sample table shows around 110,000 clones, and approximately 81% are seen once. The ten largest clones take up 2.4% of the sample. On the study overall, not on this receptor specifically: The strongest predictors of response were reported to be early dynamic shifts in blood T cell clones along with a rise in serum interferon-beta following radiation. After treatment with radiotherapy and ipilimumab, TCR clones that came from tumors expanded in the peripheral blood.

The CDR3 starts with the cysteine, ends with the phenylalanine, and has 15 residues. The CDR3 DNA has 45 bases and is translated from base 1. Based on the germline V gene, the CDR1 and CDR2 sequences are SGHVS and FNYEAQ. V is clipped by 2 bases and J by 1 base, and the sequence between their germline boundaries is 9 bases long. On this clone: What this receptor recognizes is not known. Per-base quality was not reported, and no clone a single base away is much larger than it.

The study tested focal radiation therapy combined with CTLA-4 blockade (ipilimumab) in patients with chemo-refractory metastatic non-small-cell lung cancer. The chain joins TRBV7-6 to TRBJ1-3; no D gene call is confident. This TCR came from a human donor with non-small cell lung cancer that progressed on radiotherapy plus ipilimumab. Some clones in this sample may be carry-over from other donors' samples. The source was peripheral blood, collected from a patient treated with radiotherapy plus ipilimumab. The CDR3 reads CASSLLSASGNTIYF. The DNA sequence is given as TGTGCCAGCAGCTTACTTTCCGCTTCTGGAAACACCATATATTTT.